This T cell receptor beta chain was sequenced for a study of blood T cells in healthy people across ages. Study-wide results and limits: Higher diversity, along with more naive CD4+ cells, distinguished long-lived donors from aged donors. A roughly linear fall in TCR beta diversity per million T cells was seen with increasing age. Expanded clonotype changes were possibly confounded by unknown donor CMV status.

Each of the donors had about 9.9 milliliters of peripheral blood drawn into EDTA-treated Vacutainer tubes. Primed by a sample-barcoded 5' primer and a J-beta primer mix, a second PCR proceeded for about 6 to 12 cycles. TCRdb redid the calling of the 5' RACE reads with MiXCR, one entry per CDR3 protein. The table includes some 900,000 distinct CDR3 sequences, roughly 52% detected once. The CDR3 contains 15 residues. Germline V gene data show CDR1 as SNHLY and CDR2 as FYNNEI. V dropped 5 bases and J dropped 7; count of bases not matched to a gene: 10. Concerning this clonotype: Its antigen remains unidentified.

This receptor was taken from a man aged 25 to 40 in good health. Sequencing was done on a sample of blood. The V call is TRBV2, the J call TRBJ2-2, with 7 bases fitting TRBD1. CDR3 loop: CASSRDSLEIGELFF. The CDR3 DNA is TGTGCCAGCAGTAGGGACAGTCTTGAGATCGGGGAGCTGTTTTTT.